The T cell receptor (beta chain) under discussion was sequenced for a study of Ad26.COV2.S vaccination and SARS-CoV-2 variants. Study-wide background: The authors gave Ad26.COV2.S intramuscularly, either once or twice 56 days apart.

This sample's treatment: some 20 received Ad26.COV2.S at low or high dose, single or two shots; several received placebo; per-sample allocation not given. Specimens were obtained on day 63 following the first vaccine or placebo injection. Aged 18-55 years, donor was enrolled in Boston in about 2020. A remark on this clone: This CDR3 is also generated by other DNA sequences in the sample.

The table came from immunoSEQ multiplex PCR; TCRdb's copy has only in-frame clones and leaves some out. This table has 400,000 to 500,000 clones, 80% to 90% appearing once. Sequencing was performed on peripheral blood, taken in a trial of Ad26.COV2.S vaccine versus placebo. This TCR came from a person between 18 and 59 years old who received the Ad26.COV2.S COVID-19 vaccine or a placebo.

The CDR3 coding sequence is TGTGCCAGCAGCGTAGCTAACTCTGGGGCCAACGTCCTGACTTTC. Translating gives CASSVANSGANVLTF. This rearrangement joins TRBV9 to TRBJ2-6; no reliable D call. V was trimmed by 0 bases and J by 0 bases, leaving 4 bases between them. The CDR3 spans 15 residues. CDR1 is SGDLS, CDR2 YYNGEE, per germline.